The 13 T cell receptor beta chains below come from one sample, sequenced in a study of T cell responses to AZD1222 COVID-19 vaccine. Clones were sequenced by immunoSEQ multiplex PCR, and TCRdb holds only the in-frame ones, with some missing. The sample records about 120,000 clones, 85% to 90% being singletons. This specimen consisted of peripheral blood, obtained on day 0 of AZD1222 vaccination. These receptors all stem from an adult in good health.

The chain is built from TRBV7-8 and TRBJ2-1; 8 nucleotides agree with TRBD2. V shed 0 bases and J 2 bases; nucleotides not matched to a gene: 0. CDR1 and CDR2 from the germline V gene are SGHVS and FQNEAQ. The CDR3 loop spans 15 amino acids. In nucleotides, the CDR3 is TGTGCCAGCAGCTTAGCTAGCGGGACCTACAATGAGCAGTTCTTC. Amino acids: CASSLASGTYNEQFF.

This clone turned up a few times. The chain links TRBV19 to TRBJ1-1; the D is unclear. V was pared by 7 bases and J by 7 bases, with 10 bases between. Germline V gene lookup returns CDR1 LNHDA and CDR2 SQIVND (reference sequence). The CDR3 extends over 11 amino acids. CDR3 nucleotide sequence: TGTGCCAGTACCCAGGAACTTGAAGCTTTCTTT. It translates to CASTQELEAFF.

V usage is TRBV2 and J usage is TRBJ1-2; weak D call: TRBD1 (6 bases). The CDR3 extends over 13 amino acids. Germline values: CDR1 SNHLY, CDR2 FYNNEI. The ends were cut back, 3 bases at V and 3 bases at J, with 8 bases in the middle. This chain's CDR3 is CASSEDSDYGYTF. In nucleotides, the CDR3 is TGTGCCAGCAGTGAGGACAGCGACTATGGCTACACCTTC.

The V gene is TRBV19, the J gene TRBJ1-1; maybe TRBD1 (6 bases). Germline loops: CDR1 LNHDA, CDR2 SQIVND (reference sequence). The V end lost 7 bases, the J end lost 3 bases, and 12 bases lay between the germline ends. The CDR3 length is 13 residues. The CDR3 bases are TGTGCCAGTACCCTTAGGGGGGACACTGAAGCTTTCTTT. Its translation: CASTLRGDTEAFF.

This chain connects TRBV27 to TRBJ1-5; D perhaps matches TRBD1 (6 bases). The CDR3 extends over 15 amino acids. V lost 5 bases, J lost 7 bases, and 18 bases lay in between. The germline CDR1 and CDR2 sequences are MNHEY and SMNVEV (reference sequence). In DNA form, the CDR3 reads TGTGCCAGCAGTATGAACCCGGCAGGGGAACAGCCCCAGCATTTT. Translated: CASSMNPAGEQPQHF.

The V and J genes are TRBV5-1 and TRBJ2-5; possible D gene TRBD2, 6 bases. Deletions cut 2 bases from V and 2 bases from J, with 10 bases between. CDR3 length: 14 amino acids. The germline V gene has CDR1 SGHRS and CDR2 YFSETQ. The CDR3: CASSLRGLQETQYF. The CDR3 DNA reads TGCGCCAGCAGCTTACGGGGGTTACAAGAGACCCAGTACTTC.

The V call is TRBV14, the J call TRBJ2-1, with 8 bases lining up with TRBD2. Germline CDR1 reads SGHDN; CDR2 reads FVKESK. The CDR3 sequence is 15 residues long. V dropped 3 bases and J dropped 6; count of bases not matched to a gene: 7. Written as DNA, the CDR3 is TGTGCCAGCAGCCAGGCGGTAGCGGGGTTCAATGAGCAGTTCTTC. It yields the protein CASSQAVAGFNEQFF.

The chain combines TRBV7-3 with TRBJ2-1; D possibly corresponds to TRBD1 (6 bases). The CDR3 runs to 15 residues. Germline V gene lookup returns CDR1 SGHTA and CDR2 FQGTGA. V lost 5 bases, J lost 3 bases, and 14 bases lay in between. This chain's CDR3 is CASSPSGTIYNEQFF. In DNA form, the CDR3 reads TGTGCCAGCAGCCCCTCCGGGACAATCTACAATGAGCAGTTCTTC.

The chain carries TRBV23-1 and TRBJ1-1; D is unresolved. TRBV23-1 is sorted into the ORF group, with uncertain function. Trimming pared 4 bases from V and 0 bases from J, leaving 15 bases between. CDR3 size: 16 residues. The CDR3 DNA sequence: TGCGCCAGCAGTCTAGTGCGGGGTACGCTGAACACTGAAGCTTTCTTT. Translated, it gives CASSLVRGTLNTEAFF.

The CDR3 loop reads CSVREGGNRYTF. The DNA for the CDR3 is TGCAGCGTTAGGGAAGGGGGTAATCGCTACACCTTC. The chain has TRBV29-1 and TRBJ1-2, with D perhaps matching TRBD1 (6 bases). Looked up from germline, CDR1 is SQVTM and CDR2 is ANQGSEA. This CDR3 is 12 amino acids long. With 5 bases removed from V and 9 bases from J, the gap between germline ends came to 16 bases. The variable domain in full, completed from reference TRBV29-1 and TRBJ1-2, reads SAVISQKPSRDICQRGTSLTIQCQVDSQVTMMFWYRQQPGQSLTLIATANQGSEATYESGFVIDKFPISRPNLTFSTLTVSNMSPEDSSIYLCSVREGGNRYTFGSGTRLTVV.

This CDR3 reads CASSPFGQGDVNTEAFF. Written as DNA, the CDR3 is TGCGCCAGCAGCCCGTTCGGACAGGGGGATGTGAACACTGAAGCTTTCTTT. This chain connects TRBV5-1 to TRBJ1-1; TRBD1 matches at 10 bases. The germline V gene encodes CDR1 SGHRS and CDR2 YFSETQ. The CDR3 runs to 17 residues. V shed 4 bases, J shed 0 bases, and the junction held 9 bases outside the gene matches.

The chain combines TRBV7-9 with TRBJ1-2, with TRBD1 identical over 11 bases. The length of the CDR3 is 18 residues. V lost 5 bases to trimming and J lost 7 bases; unmatched junction nucleotides: 18. Germline lookup yields CDR1 SEHNR and CDR2 FQNEAQ (reference sequence). CDR3 sequence (DNA): TGTGCCAGCAGCACGACCCGGGACAGGGGGACCGCTAACCCTGGCTACACCTTC. Its protein product is CASSTTRDRGTANPGYTF.

This sequence joins TRBV5-6 and TRBJ1-2; D gene ambiguous. Germline V gene lookup returns CDR1 SGHDT and CDR2 YYEEEE. Trimming stripped 1 base from V and 2 bases from J, with 9 bases between. CDR3 size: 14 residues. The CDR3 is CASSLLRENYGYTF. The CDR3 DNA is TGTGCCAGCAGCTTGTTGAGGGAGAACTATGGCTACACCTTC.